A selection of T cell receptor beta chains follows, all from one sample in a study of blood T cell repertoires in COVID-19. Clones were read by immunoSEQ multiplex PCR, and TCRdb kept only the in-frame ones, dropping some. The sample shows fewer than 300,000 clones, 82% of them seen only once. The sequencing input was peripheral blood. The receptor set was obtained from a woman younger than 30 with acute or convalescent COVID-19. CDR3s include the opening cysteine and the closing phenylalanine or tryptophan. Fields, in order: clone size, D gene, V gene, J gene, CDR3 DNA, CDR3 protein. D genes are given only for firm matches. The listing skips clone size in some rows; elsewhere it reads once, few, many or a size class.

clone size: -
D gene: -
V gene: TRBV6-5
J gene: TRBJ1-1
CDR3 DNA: TGTGCCAGCAGTTACTCGAGGCAGACGAACACTGAAGCTTTCTTT
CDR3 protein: CASSYSRQTNTEAFF

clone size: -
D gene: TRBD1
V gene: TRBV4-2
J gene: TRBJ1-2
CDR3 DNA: TGTGCCAGCAGCCAATCGGGACAGGGAACCCTCTATGGCTACACCTTC
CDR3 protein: CASSQSGQGTLYGYTF

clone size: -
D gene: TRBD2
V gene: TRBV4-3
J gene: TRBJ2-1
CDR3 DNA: TGCGCCAGCAGCCCTTGGACTAGCTCCTACAATGAGCAGTTCTTC
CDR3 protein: CASSPWTSSYNEQFF

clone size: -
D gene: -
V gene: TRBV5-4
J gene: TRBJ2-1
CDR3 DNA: TGTGCCTTATCCAAGGTCGCGGGACTGCTCAGGAATGAGCAGTTCTTC
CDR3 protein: CALSKVAGLLRNEQFF

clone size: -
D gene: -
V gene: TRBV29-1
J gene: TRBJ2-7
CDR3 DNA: TGCAGCGCCCTTCTCCCAGGGGCCTACGAGCAGTACTTC
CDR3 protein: CSALLPGAYEQYF

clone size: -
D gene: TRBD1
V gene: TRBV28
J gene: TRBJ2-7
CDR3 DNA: TGTGCCAGCAGCAACAGGGGGGTGGGCGAGCAGTACTTC
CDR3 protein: CASSNRGVGEQYF

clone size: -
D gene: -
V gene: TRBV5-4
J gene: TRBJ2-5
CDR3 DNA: TGTGCCAGCAGCGAGGGCGGCGAGGAGACCCAGTACTTC
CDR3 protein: CASSEGGEETQYF

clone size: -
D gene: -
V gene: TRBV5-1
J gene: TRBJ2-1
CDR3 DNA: TGCGCCAGCAGCTTAGCGATAGCAACGGGGAATGAGCAGTTCTTC
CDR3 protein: CASSLAIATGNEQFF

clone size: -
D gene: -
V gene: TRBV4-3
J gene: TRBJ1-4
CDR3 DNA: TGCGCCAGCAGCCAAGCGGGACATTCGGAAAAACTGTTTTTT
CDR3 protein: CASSQAGHSEKLFF

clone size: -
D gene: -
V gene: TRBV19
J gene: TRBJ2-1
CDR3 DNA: TGTGCCAGTAGTATAGTACTCGGCAGCGCCAATGAGCAGTTCTTC
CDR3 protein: CASSIVLGSANEQFF

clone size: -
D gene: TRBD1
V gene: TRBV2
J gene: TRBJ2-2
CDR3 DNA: TGTGCCAGCAGCTGGGACAGAGTGAACACCGGGGAGCTGTTTTTT
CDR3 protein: CASSWDRVNTGELFF

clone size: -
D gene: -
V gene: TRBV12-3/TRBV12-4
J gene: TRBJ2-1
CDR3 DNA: TGTGCCAGCAGTACGATGCTAGCGAATGAGCAGTTCTTC
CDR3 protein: CASSTMLANEQFF

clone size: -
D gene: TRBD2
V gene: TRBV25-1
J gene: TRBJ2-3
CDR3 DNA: TGTGCCAGCAGTGCCGGAGCGGGAGGGCAAGAAGATACGCAGTATTTT
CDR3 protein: CASSAGAGGQEDTQYF

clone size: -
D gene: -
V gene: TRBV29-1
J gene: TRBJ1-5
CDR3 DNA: TGCAGCGTTTGGGGGGGCAGCGGTTCCCAGCATTTT
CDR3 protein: CSVWGGSGSQHF

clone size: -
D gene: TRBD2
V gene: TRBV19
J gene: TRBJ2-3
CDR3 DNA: TGTGCCACTAAGAGGGATTGGACTAGCGGGATCACAGATACGCAGTATTTT
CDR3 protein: CATKRDWTSGITDTQYF

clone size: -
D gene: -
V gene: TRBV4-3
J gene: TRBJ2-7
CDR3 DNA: TGCGCCAGCAGCCAAGGGCTAAAACAGGGAATGTTTTACTTC
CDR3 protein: CASSQGLKQGMFYF

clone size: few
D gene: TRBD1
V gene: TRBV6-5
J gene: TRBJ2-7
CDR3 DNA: TGTGCCAGCAGTTACTCGAGCTACGACAGGGTCGAGCAGTACTTC
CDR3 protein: CASSYSSYDRVEQYF

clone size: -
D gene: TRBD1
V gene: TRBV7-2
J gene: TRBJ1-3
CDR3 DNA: TGTGCCAGCAGCCCAGGGACAGCTAGAAACACCATATATTTT
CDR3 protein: CASSPGTARNTIYF

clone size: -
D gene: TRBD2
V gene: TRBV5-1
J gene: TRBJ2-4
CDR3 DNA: TGCGCCAGCAGCTTGGGGACTAGCGGGAGGGCCCGAAACATTCAGTACTTC
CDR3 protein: CASSLGTSGRARNIQYF

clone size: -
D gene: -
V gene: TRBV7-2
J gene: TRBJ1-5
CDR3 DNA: TGTGCCAGCAGCTTAGCCCCAACAGGGAGCAATCAGCCCCAGCATTTT
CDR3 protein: CASSLAPTGSNQPQHF

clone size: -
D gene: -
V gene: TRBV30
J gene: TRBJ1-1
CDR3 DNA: TGTGCCTGGAGTGTGCCGGGGAGTCGGGAAGCTTTCTTT
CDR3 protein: CAWSVPGSREAFF

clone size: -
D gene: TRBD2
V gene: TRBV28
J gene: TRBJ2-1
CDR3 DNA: TGTGCCAGCAGTGAAGCGGGAAAGTCCTACAATGAGCAGTTCTTC
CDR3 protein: CASSEAGKSYNEQFF

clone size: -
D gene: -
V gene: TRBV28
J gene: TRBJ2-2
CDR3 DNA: TGTGCCAGCAACCCGGCGGCGAACACCGGGGAGCTGTTTTTT
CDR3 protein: CASNPAANTGELFF

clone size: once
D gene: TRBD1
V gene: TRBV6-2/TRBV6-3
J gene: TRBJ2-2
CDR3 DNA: TGTGCCAGCAGTTCCCCGATGGGACAGGGGATAGCCGGGGAGCTGTTTTTT
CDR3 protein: CASSSPMGQGIAGELFF

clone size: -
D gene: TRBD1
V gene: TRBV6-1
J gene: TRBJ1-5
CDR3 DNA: TGTGCCAGCAGTGACTTTGGAGGGGGCACGAATCAGCCCCAGCATTTT
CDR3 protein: CASSDFGGGTNQPQHF

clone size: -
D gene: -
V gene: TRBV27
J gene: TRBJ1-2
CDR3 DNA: TGTGCCAGTAAAGGGAGTATTGGCTCGTTCGATGGCTACACCTTC
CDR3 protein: CASKGSIGSFDGYTF

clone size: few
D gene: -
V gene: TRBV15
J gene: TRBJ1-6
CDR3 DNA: TGTGCCACCAGCATCGGTATCGGGAGTTCACCCCTCCACTTT
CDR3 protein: CATSIGIGSSPLHF

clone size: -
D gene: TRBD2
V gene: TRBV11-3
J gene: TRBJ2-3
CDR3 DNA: TGTGCCAGCAGCTTTCTAGCGGGAGGGTCCTATACGCAGTATTTT
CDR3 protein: CASSFLAGGSYTQYF

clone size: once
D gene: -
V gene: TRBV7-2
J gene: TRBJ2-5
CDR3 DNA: TGTGCCGCCAACCGGGGAGAGACCCAGTACTTC
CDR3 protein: CAANRGETQYF

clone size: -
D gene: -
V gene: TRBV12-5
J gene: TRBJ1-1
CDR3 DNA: TGTGCTAGTGACCGGTCGGGAAAGATGAACACTGAAGCTTTCTTT
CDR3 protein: CASDRSGKMNTEAFF

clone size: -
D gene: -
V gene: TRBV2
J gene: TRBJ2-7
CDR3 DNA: TGTGCCAGCACCCAGACCCCAGGCTACGAGCAGTACTTC
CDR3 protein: CASTQTPGYEQYF

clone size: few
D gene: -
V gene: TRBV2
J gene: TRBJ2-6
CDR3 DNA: TGTGCCAGCAGTGGAGGATTGAGCTCTGGGGCCAACGTCCTGACTTTC
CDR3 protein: CASSGGLSSGANVLTF

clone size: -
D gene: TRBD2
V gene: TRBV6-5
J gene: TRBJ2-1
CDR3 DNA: TGTGCCAGCAGTTACGATAGATGGGGGGGGTTCAATGAGCAGTTCTTC
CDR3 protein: CASSYDRWGGFNEQFF

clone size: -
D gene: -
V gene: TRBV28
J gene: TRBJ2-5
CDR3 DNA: TGTGCCAGCAGTCGGACAAGGGGACATGAGACCCAGTACTTC
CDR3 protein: CASSRTRGHETQYF

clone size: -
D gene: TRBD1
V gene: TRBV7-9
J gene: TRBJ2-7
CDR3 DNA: TGTGCCAGCAGCTCTGGACAGGGGGCGGTTGGGAACGAGCAGTACTTC
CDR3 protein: CASSSGQGAVGNEQYF